A single sample gave rise to the 18 T cell receptor beta chains below, sequenced in a study of T-cell memory formation after mild COVID-19. MiXCR was run by TCRdb on the 5' RACE reads, yielding one entry per CDR3 protein. The data contain roughly 500,000 distinct CDR3 sequences, about a fifth of them singletons. Sequencing was carried out using PBMCs or a T cell subset sorted from them (not recorded which). The receptor source for this set is an adult woman who had mild COVID-19 (a few samples of this study predate the infection). Cell type and time point are not known.

This clonotype has a count of ten or more. The gene calls are TRBV12-3 or TRBV12-4 and TRBJ2-7; no clear D gene. The CDR3 is made up of 11 amino acids. With 4 bases removed from V and 7 bases from J, the gap between germline ends came to 8 bases. CDR3 in DNA: TGTGCCAGCAGTTCCTCAGGAGAGCAGTACTTC. Its protein product is CASSSSGEQYF.

This clonotype was observed at least ten times. The V gene is TRBV20-1, the J gene TRBJ1-2; D gene unclear. CDR3 size: 8 residues. CDR1 is DFQATT, CDR2 SNEGSKA, per germline (reference sequence). The CDR3 sequence: CSSAGYTF. Here the CDR3 DNA reads TGCAGCTCAGCCGGCTACACCTTC.

The rearrangement joins TRBV12-5 to TRBJ2-1; TRBD2 matches at 8 bases. Germline assignment: CDR1 LGHNT and CDR2 FRNRAP. The CDR3 runs to 16 residues. V was clipped by 6 bases and J by 4 bases; unmatched bases: 11. The CDR3 bases are TGTGCTAGTGGGGGGAGGCTAGCGGGCCGGTACAATGAGCAGTTCTTC. Its translation: CASGGRLAGRYNEQFF.

There are many counts of this clonotype. The chain employs TRBV6-5 and TRBJ2-7; D is unclear. V lost 2 bases, J lost 7 bases, and 15 bases lay in between. There are 14 residues in the CDR3. CDR1 is MNHEY, CDR2 SVGAGI, per germline. CDR3 bases: TGTGCCAGCAGTTACGATGCGGTACGAACGGAGCAGTACTTC. Translating it yields CASSYDAVRTEQYF.

The V gene is TRBV12-3 or TRBV12-4, the J gene TRBJ2-6; possible D gene TRBD1, 6 bases. The V end lost 6 bases, the J end lost 2 bases, and 11 bases lay between the germline ends. This CDR3 contains 15 residues. The CDR3 protein is CASRTTGTGANVLTF. The DNA of the CDR3 is TGTGCCAGCAGAACTACAGGGACTGGGGCCAACGTCCTGACTTTC.

This clonotype has only a few counts. The V call is TRBV2, the J call TRBJ2-5; D ambiguous. CDR3 size: 13 residues. Germline CDR1 reads SNHLY; CDR2 reads FYNNEI. V lost 4 bases, J lost 5 bases, and 11 bases lay in between. CDR3 nucleotide sequence: TGTGCCAGCAGTGCCGGAATGGGGGAGACCCAGTACTTC. Encoded protein: CASSAGMGETQYF.

This clonotype appeared a few times. The rearrangement uses TRBV18 and TRBJ1-5; D ambiguous. From germline, CDR1 is KGHSH and CDR2 LQKENI. This CDR3 spans 16 amino acids. The V and J ends lost 3 bases and 1 base respectively, with 13 bases between them. The CDR3 here is CASSPLPGLSNQPQHF. CDR3 sequence (DNA): TGTGCCAGCTCACCGCTTCCCGGACTAAGCAATCAGCCCCAGCATTTT.

The rearrangement uses TRBV5-1 and TRBJ2-2; 10 nucleotides align to TRBD1. The V segment lost 3 bases and the J segment 5 bases; nucleotides outside the gene matches: 7. Germline lookup yields CDR1 SGHRS and CDR2 YFSETQ. This CDR3 has 16 residues. The CDR3 region has the DNA TGCGCCAGCAGCTATTTTGGGGGACAGGGGACCGGGGAGCTGTTTTTT. Translated, it gives CASSYFGGQGTGELFF.

This clonotype was picked up a small number of times. The chain couples TRBV5-6 to TRBJ2-1; tentatively, D is TRBD1 (5 bases). V was trimmed by 0 bases and J by 4 bases, leaving 11 bases between them. This CDR3 is built from 15 residues. Germline assignment: CDR1 SGHDT and CDR2 YYEEEE. CDR3 in amino acids: CASSLEGVIYNEQFF. CDR3 nucleotides: TGTGCCAGCAGCTTGGAAGGGGTCATATACAATGAGCAGTTCTTC.

The V and J genes are TRBV7-8 and TRBJ1-5, with 8 bases aligning to TRBD1. J lost 0 bases, V lost 4 bases, and 5 bases had no gene match. Looked up from germline, CDR1 is SGHVS and CDR2 is FQNEAQ. The CDR3 loop spans 16 amino acids. CDR3 DNA sequence: TGTGCCAGCAGCTCGGGACAGGAGCATAGCAATCAGCCCCAGCATTTT. This sequence encodes CASSSGQEHSNQPQHF. Full variable domain (remainder filled in from reference TRBV7-8 and TRBJ1-5): GAGVSQSPRYKVAKRGQDVALRCDPISGHVSLFWYQQALGQGPEFLTYFQNEAQLDKSGLPSDRFFAERPEGSVSTLKIQRTQQEDSAVYLCASSSGQEHSNQPQHFGDGTRLSIL.

This sequence joins TRBV4-3 and TRBJ2-3; D not resolved. Trimming took off 1 base at V and 6 bases at J, with 11 bases between the two ends. The CDR3 length is 14 residues. Germline CDR1 reads LGHNA; CDR2 reads YSLEER. The CDR3 is CASSQGWQSDTQYF. CDR3 DNA: TGCGCCAGCAGCCAAGGGTGGCAGTCGGATACGCAGTATTTT.

This clonotype has just a few counts. This rearrangement joins TRBV18 to TRBJ2-7, with D uncertain. Trimming took 6 bases from V and 0 from J, leaving 15 bases between them. Germline CDR1 and CDR2: KGHSH and LQKENI. This CDR3 is built from 15 residues. The CDR3 here is CASSLVSDPSYEQYF. The CDR3 bases are TGTGCCAGCTCCTTGGTGTCCGATCCCTCCTACGAGCAGTACTTC. Based on the CDR3 plus reference TRBV18 and TRBJ2-7, the full variable domain is NAGVMQNPRHLVRRRGQEARLRCSPMKGHSHVYWYRQLPEEGLKFMVYLQKENIIDESGMPKERFSAEFPKEGPSILRIQQVVRGDSAAYFCASSLVSDPSYEQYFGPGTRLTVT.

The rearrangement uses TRBV24-1 and TRBJ2-2, with 8 bases that match TRBD1. V gave up 4 bases and J gave up 8 bases; unmatched junction bases: 8. CDR3 length: 15 amino acids. The germline CDR1 and CDR2 sequences are KGHDR and SFDVKD. CDR3 in amino acids: CATSDPGQVRGELFF. CDR3 DNA sequence: TGTGCCACCAGTGACCCGGGACAGGTCAGGGGGGAGCTGTTTTTT.

The chain combines TRBV7-3 with TRBJ1-5; no clear D gene. V was trimmed by 1 base and J by 11 bases, leaving 12 bases between them. Germline values: CDR1 SGHTA, CDR2 FQGTGA. The CDR3 extends over 13 amino acids. CDR3 nucleotide sequence: TGTGCCAGCAGCTTAAATCCCGGACCGGCCCAGCATTTT. Translating gives CASSLNPGPAQHF.

The CDR3 DNA is TGCGCCAGCAGCTTGAAAGGGGACGGGGAGCTGTTTTTT. Protein product: CASSLKGDGELFF. The chain recombines TRBV5-1 with TRBJ2-2, with D possibly TRBD1 on 5 matching bases. In germline, CDR1 is SGHRS, CDR2 YFSETQ. The V end lost 1 base, the J end lost 7 bases, and 8 bases lay between the germline ends. CDR3 length equals 13 residues.

The rearrangement joins TRBV20-1 to TRBJ2-1, with 9 positions matching TRBD2. Germline CDR1 reads DFQATT; CDR2 reads SNEGSKA (reference sequence). The CDR3 extends over 15 amino acids. J lost 0 bases, V lost 5 bases, and 5 bases had no gene match. This CDR3 is CSAGTSPSSYNEQFF. In nucleotides, the CDR3 is TGCAGTGCTGGGACTAGCCCAAGCTCCTACAATGAGCAGTTCTTC.

This clonotype showed up just a few times. The chain combines TRBV27 with TRBJ2-2, with D possibly matching TRBD2 (5 bases). Trimming took off 2 bases at V and 7 bases at J, with 17 bases between the two ends. Germline V CDR1 and CDR2: MNHEY, SMNVEV (reference sequence). CDR3 length equals 16 residues. CDR3 sequence: CASSLQEGSAGGELFF. The CDR3 DNA is TGTGCCAGCAGTTTACAAGAGGGAAGTGCGGGCGGGGAGCTGTTTTTT.

This clonotype was detected ten times or more. This chain links TRBV18 with TRBJ2-1; D is unclear. The CDR3 loop spans 18 amino acids. CDR1 and CDR2 from the germline V gene are KGHSH and LQKENI. Trimming stripped 0 bases from V and 0 bases from J, with 15 bases between. As DNA, the CDR3 is TGTGCCAGCTCACCACCGGTGTTAGAACCCTTCTCCTACAATGAGCAGTTCTTC. It yields the protein CASSPPVLEPFSYNEQFF. Combining the CDR3 with reference TRBV18 and TRBJ2-1 gives the whole variable domain NAGVMQNPRHLVRRRGQEARLRCSPMKGHSHVYWYRQLPEEGLKFMVYLQKENIIDESGMPKERFSAEFPKEGPSILRIQQVVRGDSAAYFCASSPPVLEPFSYNEQFFGPGTRLTVL.